This T cell receptor (beta chain) was captured in a study of T cell responses to AZD1222 COVID-19 vaccine (dated by TCRdb to the early 2020s). For the wider study: TCR sequencing covered about 230 trial participants: approximately 200 given two doses of AZD1222 and approximately 25 given two doses of MenACWY control vaccine. Enrollment into the trials was organized by age into subgroups of 18-55, 56-69 and 70-plus years, and those subgroups contained approximately 150, 30 and 60 TCR-sequenced participants, respectively. Summary of the overall study and its limitations: A significant rise in spike-specific TCR breadth and depth was observed after two AZD1222 doses relative to day 0 and relative to MenACWY recipients. Conclusions about previously exposed vaccinees were limited because only a handful of AZD1222 recipients were SARS-CoV-2 seropositive at baseline. Epitopes outside the regions mutated in the B.1.351 and B.1.1.7 variants were reportedly recognized by nearly half of the unique spike-specific TCRs. The 56-69-year group was small, and its depth increase did not reach significance, likely because of low power. Participants were mostly white British and included more females than males, and it was suggested by the authors that clonal diversity may have been underestimated. Because no samples from the day 14 peak response were available, repertoires could be characterized only after the peak T cell response. The whole spike protein was spanned by vaccine-associated CD4 TCRs, and dominant responses were seen in regions 160-218 and 743-854.

The CDR3 regions of human TCRbeta chains were analyzed by immunosequencing. In the paper's pipeline: Repertoire TCRs were matched against a reference library of SARS-CoV-2-specific TCRs generated with the MIRA antigen-specificity platform. Breadth was defined as the fraction of unique TCRs that were SARS-CoV-2-associated, and depth was defined as the fraction of total T cells that were SARS-CoV-2-associated. Using the MIRA data, every spike-specific TCR was mapped to the spike region that the TCR reacted to and assigned to either a CD4 or a CD8 class. Log10-transformed breadth and depth values were compared by one-way ANOVA with Sidak's multiple comparisons tests. TCRdb provides this immuneACCESS table in a form limited to in-frame rearrangements. Some clones are lacking; in checked studies, under half of them reflect an unresolved V gene, and why the rest are absent is not known. V and J calls and clone size are given by that table; D and trimming were obtained from the DNA. The sample table lists some 150,000 clones, roughly nine tenths of them with a count of one. The ten largest clones add up to roughly 1.5% of the sample.

From the germline V gene, CDR1 is SQVTM and CDR2 is ANQGSEA. The trim is 3 bases for V and 3 bases for J, with a gap of 14 bases between the germline ends. The CDR3 spans 14 residues, from the cysteine through the phenylalanine. Only the CDR3 region is kept as DNA, spanning 42 bases read in frame from base 1. In the case of this clone: The specificity of this receptor is unknown. One base away there is no much larger clone; base qualities are not given.

Interpreted using the paper, the time point label stands for: about 28 days (+/-7) after the second vaccine dose. AZD1222 recipients given second doses at about 4 weeks or at about 12 weeks were pooled, since spike-specific TCR depth and breadth were not found to differ between the two schedules. The vaccinee samples were drawn from two UK trials, COV001 and COV002, one of which was a single-blind randomized controlled phase 2/3 trial testing AZD1222 (ChAdOx1 nCoV-19) in healthy adults. For TCRbeta chain sequencing, PBMC samples were collected from trial participants at day 0 and at day 28 after the second dose.

The chain is encoded by TRBV29-1 joined to TRBJ1-1; the D gene lacks a confident call. The sequence came from an adult who received the AZD1222 COVID-19 vaccine. The sample was peripheral blood, taken 28 days after the second AZD1222 dose. For the CDR3, the sequence is CSVELQSPDTEAFF. The nucleotides are TGCAGCGTTGAGTTACAGTCTCCGGACACTGAAGCTTTCTTT.